Sequencing of this TCR beta chain was carried out in a study of spatial heterogeneity in lung cancer (dated by TCRdb to about 2019). General notes on the study: More beta-chain than alpha-chain transcripts were consistently detected, likely reflecting higher beta-chain transcript abundance. In the raw uncorrected reads, each unique combination of TCR and UMI appeared on average more than ten times. TCR alpha and beta repertoires were quantitatively compared across multiple tumor regions, matched nontumor lung and blood in non-small cell lung cancer. Nonsynonymous mutation counts, determined by whole-exome sequencing of tumor tissue, were related to TCR repertoire features. At surgery, both alpha and beta chains were TCR-sequenced in 200 to 250 tumor regions, over 61 matched nontumor lung samples and 56 PBMC samples. What the study reported, not specific to this receptor: Ubiquitous expanded tumor TCRs were detected in blood more often at tumor resection than at routine follow-up. Additional single-cell paired TCR alpha and beta sequencing was considered necessary to confirm, at a functional level, the hypothesis that regional TCRs recognize regional mutations.

The sample's time point label, in plain terms: sample taken at primary tumor resection. For TCR sequencing, whole RNA was extracted from tumor and nontumor lung tissue, or from cryopreserved PBMC samples, and no cell sorting was done. The donors were some 72 patients from the lung TRACERx cohort who had early-stage, untreated non-small cell lung cancer. Patients were selected for TCR sequencing only if sufficient RNA was available from at least two tumor regions. In this sample, this clonotype turned up a few times. The specificity of this receptor is unknown. No qualities accompany the bases; no much larger clone lies one base away. The method was 5' RACE. The instrument was a NextSeq 500. To allow correction of PCR and sequencing errors, the TCR library protocol tagged every TCR cDNA molecule with a unique molecular identifier. The original methods were these. TCR identification, UMI-based error correction and CDR3 extraction were performed with Decombinator tools. Expanded TCRs were defined as those above a frequency of 2 per 1,000, corresponding to the top 1% of the tumor frequency distribution. Renyi diversity was computed with the R vegan package after each repertoire had been subsampled 100 times to 5,000 TCRs. To build CDR3 similarity networks, amino acid triplet string-kernel similarity was used, and CDR3s were connected when their pairwise similarity was above 0.82. TCRdb took the public reads, trimmed them with fastp at Q25, ran MiXCR for clone calling and kept in-frame beta chains. All rows with the same CDR3 protein become a single entry with the most common DNA and genes. For this entry, the V and J calls and clone size follow TCRdb and not the study's own pipeline. The sample profile shows around 75,000 distinct CDR3 sequences; 13% of them were found once. The ten largest clonotypes hold approximately 7.2% of the sample.

The cysteine opens and the phenylalanine closes a CDR3 of 15 amino acids. The read is trimmed to its CDR3 DNA, 45 bases read in frame from base 1. V is clipped by 6 bases and J by 3 bases, and the sequence between their germline boundaries is 15 bases long. The CDR1 and CDR2 encoded by the germline V gene are SGHTS and YDEGEE. The clonotype comes from a male donor with early-stage non-small cell lung cancer. This material consisted of PBMCs, taken at surgery. The sequence joins TRBV5-8 to TRBJ2-2; the D gene is perhaps TRBD2, on 6 matching bases. The CDR3 region: CASNPGLLDTGELFF. The nucleotide sequence is TGTGCCAGCAACCCGGGACTCTTAGACACCGGGGAGCTGTTTTTT.